The next 19 T cell receptor beta chains were all read from a single sample in a study of breast tumors, draining lymph nodes, adjacent tissues (dated by TCRdb to about 2016). The library was made by multiplex PCR. The data were produced on an Illumina HiSeq 2000. TCRdb reanalyzed the raw reads on its own, using fastp at Q25 for trimming and MiXCR for clone calling, and kept in-frame beta chains. CDR3 protein duplicates are merged, each entry listing the most common genes and DNA. In this sample the table shows approximately 280,000 distinct CDR3 sequences, more than 30% of which occur a single time. Clones ranked in the top ten supply 1.1% of the sample. The lymph node samples were taken from the axillary draining lymph nodes of breast cancer patients. Sequencing was carried out using axillary lymph node tissue. The receptors come from a female donor with breast cancer. Some clones in this sample may be carry-over from other donors' samples.

The table lists this clonotype with many counts. The CDR3 loop reads CASSSRTSGNSYEQYF. In DNA, the CDR3 is TGTGCCAGCAGCTCCCGGACTAGCGGCAACTCCTACGAGCAGTACTTC. This sequence joins TRBV11-3 and TRBJ2-7, with 10 nucleotides matching TRBD2. This CDR3 has 16 residues. The V gene end was trimmed by 4 bases and the J gene end by 0 bases; junction bases not matched to a gene: 6. CDR1 SGHNT and CDR2 YENEEA come from the germline V gene.

This clonotype was seen many times. The chain uses TRBV20-1 and TRBJ2-7, with 11 positions matching TRBD2. CDR1 DFQATT and CDR2 SNEGSKA come from the germline V gene (reference sequence). The ends lost 6 bases at V and 2 bases at J; junction bases unmatched: 6. The CDR3 runs 14 residues. CDR3 sequence: CSAPLLAGAYEQYF. DNA of the CDR3: TGCAGTGCCCCCCTACTAGCGGGAGCCTACGAGCAGTACTTC.

This clonotype was recorded many times. In DNA, the CDR3 is TGTGCCAGCAGCCGCGACAGGTCTGGCCAGCCCCAGCATTTT. Translated: CASSRDRSGQPQHF. V and J are TRBV7-8 and TRBJ1-5; tentative D call: TRBD1 (6 bases). The ends were cut back, 5 bases at V and 7 bases at J, with 15 bases in the middle. This CDR3 spans 14 amino acids. Germline V lookup: CDR1 SGHVS, CDR2 FQNEAQ.

Comment on this clonotype: Since a much larger clone is just one base distant, this may be a read error. V gene TRBV4-1 combines with J gene TRBJ2-2, with D tentatively TRBD2 (5 bases). Germline values: CDR1 MGHRA, CDR2 YSYEKL. This CDR3 comprises 15 residues. The CDR3 reads CASGQEWGRAGELFF. CDR3 coding DNA: TGTGCCAGCGGCCAAGAATGGGGAAGAGCCGGGGAGCTGTTTTTT.

The rearrangement joins TRBV5-7 to TRBJ2-1; 16 bases line up with TRBD2. TRBV5-7 is flagged as an ORF with uncertain function. Trimming cost V 5 bases and J 4 bases; bases outside gene matches: 9. The CDR3 totals 18 residues. This chain's CDR3 is CASRPGLAGGRVYNEQFF. The CDR3 DNA is TGTGCCAGCAGACCGGGACTAGCGGGAGGGCGAGTATACAATGAGCAGTTCTTC.

This clonotype was seen repeatedly, ten times or more. This chain joins TRBV5-1 and TRBJ2-5; TRBD2 is a possible D gene (6 bases). CDR3 length: 14 residues. Between the trimmed V and J ends, which lost 5 bases and 4 bases, there was a span of 15 bases. The V gene's germline CDR1 is SGHRS and CDR2 YFSETQ. CDR3 amino acids: CASRRGAGLETQYF. In nucleotides, the CDR3 is TGCGCCAGCAGGCGGGGAGCGGGTTTAGAGACCCAGTACTTC.

This clonotype was counted ten times or more. This sequence joins TRBV20-1 and TRBJ2-5; 8 positions agree with TRBD2. The germline V gene has CDR1 DFQATT and CDR2 SNEGSKA (reference sequence). This CDR3 contains 13 residues. The V and J ends lost 8 bases and 5 bases, in that order; junction bases with no gene match: 10. CDR3: CSCPLAGKETQYF. CDR3 coding DNA: TGCAGTTGCCCCCTAGCGGGTAAGGAGACCCAGTACTTC.

Concerning this clonotype itself: A clone one base away is much larger, so this may be a read error. The rearrangement joins TRBV20-1 to TRBJ1-4, with 11 bases matching TRBD1. This CDR3 has 15 residues. Per the germline V gene, CDR1 is DFQATT and CDR2 is SNEGSKA (reference sequence). J lost 8 bases, V lost 6 bases, and 11 bases had no gene match. The CDR3, as DNA: TGCAGTGCCCCAATCCGGGACAGGGGGTCGGAAAAACTGTTTTTT. This translates into CSAPIRDRGSEKLFF.

Only a few counts were recorded for this clonotype. V usage is TRBV6-1 and J usage is TRBJ1-2, with D possibly matching TRBD1 (6 bases). CDR3 length: 13 amino acids. Germline V gene data show CDR1 as MNHNS and CDR2 as SASEGT. V lost 6 bases and J lost 5, with 13 bases in between. The CDR3 loop reads CASRPGGAYGYTF. The CDR3 DNA follows: TGTGCCAGCAGGCCCGGGGGGGCGTATGGCTACACCTTC.

J is TRBJ1-4 and V is TRBV30; possible D gene TRBD1, 6 bases. CDR3 size: 14 residues. Germline CDR1 GTSNPN, CDR2 SVGIG (reference sequence). V was clipped by 2 bases and J by 14 bases, with 21 bases between them. In nucleotides, the CDR3 is TGTGCCTGGAGTAATTCCGGGACAACACCCGGGCTGTTTTTT. Protein: CAWSNSGTTPGLFF.

Points on this clonotype: This clone may be a read error of a much larger clone one base away. The chain's CDR3 is CASSPSGSSSGELFF. DNA for the CDR3: TGTGCTAGCAGCCCTAGCGGGAGTTCTTCCGGGGAGCTGTTTTTT. The chain uses TRBV7-7 and TRBJ2-2; 10 bases are a match to TRBD2. CDR3 length: 15 amino acids. CDR1 is SSHAT, CDR2 FNYEAQ, per germline (reference sequence).

The rearrangement joins TRBV20-1 to TRBJ1-5; 7 bases are a match to TRBD1. Germline V CDR1 and CDR2: DFQATT, SNEGSKA (reference sequence). With V trimmed by 0 bases and J by 7 bases, 15 bases remained unmatched. This CDR3 is built from 17 residues. CDR3 nucleotide sequence: TGCAGTGCTAGAGATTATACAGGGAGGGGGGGACAGCAGCCCCAGCATTTT. Its translation: CSARDYTGRGGQQPQHF.

For this clonotype: A read error is possible here, since a much larger clone lies one base away. The rearrangement links TRBV5-1 to TRBJ2-7; D is unclear. The V gene's germline CDR1 is SGHRS and CDR2 YFSETQ. This CDR3 region has 12 residues. CDR3 sequence: CASSKGSYEQYF. CDR3 bases: TGTGCCAGCAGCAAAGGGTCCTACGAGCAGTACTTC.

This clonotype has ten or more counts. The chain combines TRBV6-4 with TRBJ1-2, with TRBD1 identical over 7 bases. Trimming took 5 bases from V and 3 from J; bases not matched to a gene: 6. Germline V gene lookup returns CDR1 MRHNA and CDR2 SNTAGT. This CDR3 has 14 amino acids. CDR3 bases: TGTGCCAGCAGTCGAACCGGGACAGACTATGGCTACACCTTC. This codes for CASSRTGTDYGYTF.

This clonotype appeared a few times. A much larger clone is a single base away; this may be a read error. The chain is built from TRBV20-1 and TRBJ2-3; D is unresolved. The germline V gene has CDR1 DFQATT and CDR2 SNEGSKA (reference sequence). This CDR3 spans 15 amino acids. CDR3 DNA: TGCAGAGCTAGAGAAAGACCCCTACTGGCAGATACGCAGTATTTT. This encodes CRARERPLLADTQYF.

The chain combines TRBV6-2 or TRBV6-3 with TRBJ2-1; the D call may be TRBD1 or TRBD2 (7 bases each). CDR3 length: 19 amino acids. The V end lost 0 bases, the J end lost 6 bases, and 24 bases lay between the germline ends. Germline-derived CDR1 and CDR2 are MNHEY and SVGEGT. As DNA, the CDR3 is TGTGCCAGCAGTTACTCCAATAAAGCCCAGGGGGGGTCGTCCAATGAGCAGTTCTTC. Protein: CASSYSNKAQGGSSNEQFF.

A remark on this clonotype: One end of the junction varies from germline; a read error may be responsible. CDR3 region: CASSVPGRSIYF. CDR3 sequence (DNA): TGTGCCAGCAGCGTACCGGGTCGCTCCATATATTTC. The rearrangement joins TRBV9 to TRBJ1-3; no clear D. The germline V gene has CDR1 SGDLS and CDR2 YYNGEE. The CDR3 loop spans 12 amino acids.

The chain joins TRBV7-2 to TRBJ1-1; the D is unclear. Trimming left V 1 base short and J 1 base short, with 7 bases between. The CDR3 has 14 amino acids. Germline lookup yields CDR1 SGHTA and CDR2 FQGNSA. CDR3 residues: CASSLVSRNTEAFF. CDR3 nucleotides: TGTGCCAGCAGCTTAGTAAGCAGGAACACTGAAGCTTTCTTT.

This clonotype was detected many times. The rearrangement uses TRBV6-5 and TRBJ2-1; no clear D. Trimming stripped 6 bases from V and 5 bases from J, with 14 bases between. Germline assignment: CDR1 MNHEY and CDR2 SVGAGI. The CDR3 length is 14 residues. CDR3 bases: TGTGCCAGCAGCCGTATTGGCGTCGACAATGAGCAGTTCTTC. This gives the protein CASSRIGVDNEQFF.